These T cell receptor beta chains were read from a single sample in a study of identical twins. MiXCR, applied by TCRdb to the 5' RACE reads, yields one record per CDR3 protein. The table has 300,000 to 350,000 distinct CDR3 sequences, 9% to 15% seen once. In addition, the sample was reused for a study of yellow fever vaccine responses in identical twins.

Sequenced material: CD8+ T cells sorted from blood. The receptors derive from a young woman in good health. Both conserved end residues are part of each CDR3. The D gene is left open where the match is weak.

TRBV20-1	-	CSAHSLAVNEQFF
TRBV13	-	CASSPRDSTYEQYF
TRBV6-1	TRBD2	CASNPSGRGNEQFF
TRBV6-5	-	CASSYSGAANIQYF
TRBV13	TRBD1	CASSLGGTAYNEQFF
TRBV7-8	-	CASSQEGGSSYEQYF
TRBV4-1	TRBD2	CASSQTLAGGHNEQFF
TRBV12-3/TRBV12-4	TRBD1	CASSAGTGYGGELFF
TRBV18	TRBD2	CASSPYGGAEETQYF
TRBV24-1	TRBD1	CATSEDRNSYNEQFF
TRBV9	TRBD1	CASSHPRTGGTDTQYF
TRBV15	TRBD2	CATSRRAGGPHGELFF
TRBV7-3	TRBD1	CASSLRDRGVDEQYF
TRBV6-1	TRBD2	CASSEREGGYGPIGTDTQYF
TRBV3-1	-	CASSQDVVVDAEAFF
TRBV10-1	TRBD2	CASSSSGGAGEQFF
TRBV7-9	TRBD1	CASSWHDRGTYNEQFF
TRBV12-3/TRBV12-4	TRBD1	CASSAPGQGAWEQFF
TRBV7-6	TRBD2	CASGSSGRFQTQYF
TRBV7-6	TRBD1	CASSPETGIHEQYF
TRBV7-9	-	CASRGNLDEKLFF
TRBV29-1	TRBD2	CSVESGGAYNEQFF
TRBV3-1	-	CASSQDTGWDYGYTF
TRBV4-1	-	CASSQEWGFKPQHF
TRBV5-6	-	CARSPGQSQETQYF
TRBV28	-	CAIGGPSTDTQYF
TRBV11-2	-	CASSAAGTYSGNTIYF
TRBV2	-	CASSELAEPYNEQFF
TRBV2	-	CASSEGGAGVYNEQFF
TRBV5-6	-	CASSLVQSEKYNEQFF
TRBV21-1	-	CASSKTSRFHEQYF
TRBV5-1	TRBD2	CASRASGNYNEQFF
TRBV28	-	CASMTFADTQYF
TRBV20-1	TRBD2	CSARVSIQRDFASSYSEQFF
TRBV3-1	TRBD1	CASSQEVKLGGQNTDTQYF
TRBV29-1	TRBD1	CSADDRGLGMNTEAFF
TRBV20-1	-	CSARPGMGNQPQHF
TRBV6-1	TRBD2	CASTSGVGNEQFF
TRBV6-5	-	CASSYSGWGANQPQHF
TRBV7-9	-	CASSYAGETEAFF
TRBV5-1	TRBD1	CASSLDLGTDYGYTF
TRBV28	-	CASSPDGSYTEAFF
TRBV11-2	-	CASSFSTGSPEAFF
TRBV20-1	-	CSAVETRTSYGYTF
TRBV6-5	TRBD1	CASSYRQGRVLTEAFF
TRBV4-1	TRBD1	CASSQGDRAQETQYF
TRBV12-3/TRBV12-4	-	CASSLEGPQGTQYF
TRBV27	TRBD2	CASSLRTSGRLDNEQFF
TRBV12-5	TRBD2	CASGLGLAGGNTGELFF
TRBV28	TRBD1	CASSSYRGQGDEQFF